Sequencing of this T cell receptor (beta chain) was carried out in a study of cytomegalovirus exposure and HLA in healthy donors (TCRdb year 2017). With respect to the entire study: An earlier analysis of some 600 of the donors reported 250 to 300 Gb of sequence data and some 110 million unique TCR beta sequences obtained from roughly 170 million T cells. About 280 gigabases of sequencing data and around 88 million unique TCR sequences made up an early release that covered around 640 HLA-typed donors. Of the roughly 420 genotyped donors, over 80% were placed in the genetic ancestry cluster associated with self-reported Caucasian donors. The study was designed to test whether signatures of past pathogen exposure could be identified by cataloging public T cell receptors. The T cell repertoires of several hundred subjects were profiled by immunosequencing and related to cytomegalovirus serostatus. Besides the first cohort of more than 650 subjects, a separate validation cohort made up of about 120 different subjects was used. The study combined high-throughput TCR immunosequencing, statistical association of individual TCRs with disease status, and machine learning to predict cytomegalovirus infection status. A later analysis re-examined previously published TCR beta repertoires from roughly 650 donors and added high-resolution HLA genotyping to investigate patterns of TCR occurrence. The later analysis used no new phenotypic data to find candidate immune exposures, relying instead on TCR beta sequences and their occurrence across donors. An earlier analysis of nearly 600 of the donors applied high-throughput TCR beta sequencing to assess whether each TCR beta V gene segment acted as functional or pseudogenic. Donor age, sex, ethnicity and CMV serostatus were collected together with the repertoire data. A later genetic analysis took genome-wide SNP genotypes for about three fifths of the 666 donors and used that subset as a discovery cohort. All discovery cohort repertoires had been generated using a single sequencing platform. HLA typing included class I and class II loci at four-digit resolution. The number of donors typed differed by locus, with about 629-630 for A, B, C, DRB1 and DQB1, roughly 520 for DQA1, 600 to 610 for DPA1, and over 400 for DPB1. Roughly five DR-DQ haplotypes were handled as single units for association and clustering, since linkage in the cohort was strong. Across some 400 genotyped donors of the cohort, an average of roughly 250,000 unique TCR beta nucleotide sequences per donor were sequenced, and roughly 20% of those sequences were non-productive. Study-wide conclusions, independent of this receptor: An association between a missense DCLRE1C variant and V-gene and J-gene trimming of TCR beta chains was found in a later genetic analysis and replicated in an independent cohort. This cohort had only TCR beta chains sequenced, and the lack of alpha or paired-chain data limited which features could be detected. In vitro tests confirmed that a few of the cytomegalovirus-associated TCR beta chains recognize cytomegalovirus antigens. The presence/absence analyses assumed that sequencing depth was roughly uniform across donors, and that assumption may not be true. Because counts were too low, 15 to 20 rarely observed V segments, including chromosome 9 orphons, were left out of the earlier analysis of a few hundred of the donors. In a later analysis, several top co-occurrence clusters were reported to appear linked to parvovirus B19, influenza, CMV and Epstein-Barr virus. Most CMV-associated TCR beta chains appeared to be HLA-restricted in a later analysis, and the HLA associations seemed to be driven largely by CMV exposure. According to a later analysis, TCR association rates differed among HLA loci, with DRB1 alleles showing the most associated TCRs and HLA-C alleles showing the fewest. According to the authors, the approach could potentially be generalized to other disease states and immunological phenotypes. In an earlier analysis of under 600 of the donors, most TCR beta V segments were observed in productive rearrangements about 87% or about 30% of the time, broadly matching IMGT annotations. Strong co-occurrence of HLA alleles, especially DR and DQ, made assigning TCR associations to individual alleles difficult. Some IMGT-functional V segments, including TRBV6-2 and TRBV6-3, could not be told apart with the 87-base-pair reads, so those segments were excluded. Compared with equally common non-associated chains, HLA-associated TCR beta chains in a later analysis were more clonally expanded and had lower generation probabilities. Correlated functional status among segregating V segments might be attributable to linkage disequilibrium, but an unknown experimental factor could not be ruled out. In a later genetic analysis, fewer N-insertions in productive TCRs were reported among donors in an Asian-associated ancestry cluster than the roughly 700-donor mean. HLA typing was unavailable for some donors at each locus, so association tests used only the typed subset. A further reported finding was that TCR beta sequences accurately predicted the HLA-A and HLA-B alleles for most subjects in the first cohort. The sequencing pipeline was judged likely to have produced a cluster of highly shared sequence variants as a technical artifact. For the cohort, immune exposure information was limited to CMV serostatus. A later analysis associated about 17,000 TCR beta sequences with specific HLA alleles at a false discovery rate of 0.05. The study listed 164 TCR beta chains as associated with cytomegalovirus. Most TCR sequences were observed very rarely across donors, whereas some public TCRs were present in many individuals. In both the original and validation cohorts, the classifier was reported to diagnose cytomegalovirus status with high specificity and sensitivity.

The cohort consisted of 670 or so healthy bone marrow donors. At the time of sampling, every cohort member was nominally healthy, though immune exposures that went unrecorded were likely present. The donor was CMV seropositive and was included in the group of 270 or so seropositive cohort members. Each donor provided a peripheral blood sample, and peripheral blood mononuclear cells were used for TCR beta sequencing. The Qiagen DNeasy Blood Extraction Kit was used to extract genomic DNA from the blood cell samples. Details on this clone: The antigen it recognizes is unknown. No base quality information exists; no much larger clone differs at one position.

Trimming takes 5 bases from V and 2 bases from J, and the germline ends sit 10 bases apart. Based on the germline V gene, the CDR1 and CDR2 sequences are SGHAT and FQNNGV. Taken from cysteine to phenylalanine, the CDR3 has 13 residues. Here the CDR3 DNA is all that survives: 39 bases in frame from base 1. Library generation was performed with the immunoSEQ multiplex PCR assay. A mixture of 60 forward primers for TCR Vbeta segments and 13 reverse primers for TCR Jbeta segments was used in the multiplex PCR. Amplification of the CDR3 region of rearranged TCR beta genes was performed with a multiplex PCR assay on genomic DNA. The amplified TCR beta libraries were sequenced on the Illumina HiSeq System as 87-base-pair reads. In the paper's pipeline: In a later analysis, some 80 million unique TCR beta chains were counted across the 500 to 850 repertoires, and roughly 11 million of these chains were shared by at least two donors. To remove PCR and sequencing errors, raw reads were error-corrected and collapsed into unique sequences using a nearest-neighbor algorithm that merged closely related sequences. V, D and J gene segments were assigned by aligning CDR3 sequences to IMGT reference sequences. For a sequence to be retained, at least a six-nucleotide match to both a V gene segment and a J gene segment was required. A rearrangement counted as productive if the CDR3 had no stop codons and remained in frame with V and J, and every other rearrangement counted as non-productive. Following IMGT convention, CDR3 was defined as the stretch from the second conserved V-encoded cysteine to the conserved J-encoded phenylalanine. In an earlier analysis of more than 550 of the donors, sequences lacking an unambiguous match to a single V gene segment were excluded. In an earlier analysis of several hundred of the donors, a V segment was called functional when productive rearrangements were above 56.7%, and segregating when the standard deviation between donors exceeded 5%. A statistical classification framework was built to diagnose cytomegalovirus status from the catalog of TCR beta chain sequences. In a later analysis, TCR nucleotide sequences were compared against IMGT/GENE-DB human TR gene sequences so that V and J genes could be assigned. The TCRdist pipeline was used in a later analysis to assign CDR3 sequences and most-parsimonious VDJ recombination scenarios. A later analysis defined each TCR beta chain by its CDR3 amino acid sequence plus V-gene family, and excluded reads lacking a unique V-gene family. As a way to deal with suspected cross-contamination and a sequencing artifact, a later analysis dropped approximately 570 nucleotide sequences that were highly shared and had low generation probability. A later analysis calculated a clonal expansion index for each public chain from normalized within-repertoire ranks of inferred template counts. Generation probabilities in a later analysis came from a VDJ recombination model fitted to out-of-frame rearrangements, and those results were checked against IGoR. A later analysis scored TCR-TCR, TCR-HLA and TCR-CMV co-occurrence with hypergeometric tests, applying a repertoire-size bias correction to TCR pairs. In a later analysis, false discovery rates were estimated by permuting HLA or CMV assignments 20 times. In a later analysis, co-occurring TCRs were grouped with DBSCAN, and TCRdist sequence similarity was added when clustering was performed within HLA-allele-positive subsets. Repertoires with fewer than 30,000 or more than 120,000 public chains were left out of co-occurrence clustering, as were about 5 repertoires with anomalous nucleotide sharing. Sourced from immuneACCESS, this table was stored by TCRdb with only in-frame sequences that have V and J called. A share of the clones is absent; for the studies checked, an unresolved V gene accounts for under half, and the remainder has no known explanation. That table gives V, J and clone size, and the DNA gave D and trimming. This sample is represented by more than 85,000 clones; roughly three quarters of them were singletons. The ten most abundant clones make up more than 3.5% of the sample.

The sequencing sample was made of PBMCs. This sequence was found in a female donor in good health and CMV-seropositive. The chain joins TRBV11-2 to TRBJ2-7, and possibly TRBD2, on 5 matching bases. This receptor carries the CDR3 CASSDRGTYEQYF. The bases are TGTGCCAGCAGCGACCGGGGTACCTACGAGCAGTACTTC.